This T cell receptor beta chain appears in the sequencing data of a study of early T cells in non-severe SARS-CoV-2 infection. There are 15 residues in the CDR3. Germline CDR1 is SNHLY and CDR2 is FYNNEI. The V gene lost 3 bases and the J gene lost 7 bases, with 13 bases spanning the gap. TCRdb processed the 5' RACE reads anew with MiXCR; each CDR3 protein has one entry. In the table there are about 70,000 distinct CDR3 sequences, 11% of which are singletons. What was sequenced was whole blood. The chain is built from TRBV2 and TRBJ1-6; D may be TRBD1 (5 bases). The receptor's source is an adult who was a healthcare worker with PCR-confirmed SARS-CoV-2 infection or an uninfected control (not recorded which). For the CDR3, the DNA is TGTGCCAGCAGTGATCTTCCGGGGGAGAATTCACCCCTCCACTTT. The encoded protein is CASSDLPGENSPLHF.